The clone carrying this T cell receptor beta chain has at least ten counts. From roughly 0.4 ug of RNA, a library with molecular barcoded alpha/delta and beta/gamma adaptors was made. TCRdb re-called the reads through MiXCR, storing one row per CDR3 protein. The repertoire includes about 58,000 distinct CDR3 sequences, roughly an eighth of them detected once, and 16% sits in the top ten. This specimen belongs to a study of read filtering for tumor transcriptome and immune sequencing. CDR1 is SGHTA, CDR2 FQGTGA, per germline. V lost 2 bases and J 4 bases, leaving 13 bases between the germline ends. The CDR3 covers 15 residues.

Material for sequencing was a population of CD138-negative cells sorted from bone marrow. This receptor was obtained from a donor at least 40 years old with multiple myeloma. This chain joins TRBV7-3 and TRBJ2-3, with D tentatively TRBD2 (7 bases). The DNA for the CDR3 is TGTGCCAGCAGCTTAGGGGGCGGGGGAGCAGATACGCAGTATTTT. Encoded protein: CASSLGGGGADTQYF.